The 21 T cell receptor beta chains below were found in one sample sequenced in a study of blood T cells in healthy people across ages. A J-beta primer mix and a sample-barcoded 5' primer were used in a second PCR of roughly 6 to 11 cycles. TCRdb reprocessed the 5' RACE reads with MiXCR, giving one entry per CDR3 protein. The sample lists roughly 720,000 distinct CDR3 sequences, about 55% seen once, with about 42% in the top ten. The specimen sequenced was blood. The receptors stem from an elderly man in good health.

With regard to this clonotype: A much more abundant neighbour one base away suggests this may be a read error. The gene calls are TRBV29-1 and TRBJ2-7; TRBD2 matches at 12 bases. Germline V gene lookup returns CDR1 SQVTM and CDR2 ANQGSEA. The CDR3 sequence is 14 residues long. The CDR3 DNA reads TGCAGCGCTGGGACTAGCGGGTTCTCCTGCGAGCAGTACTTC. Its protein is CSAGTSGFSCEQYF.

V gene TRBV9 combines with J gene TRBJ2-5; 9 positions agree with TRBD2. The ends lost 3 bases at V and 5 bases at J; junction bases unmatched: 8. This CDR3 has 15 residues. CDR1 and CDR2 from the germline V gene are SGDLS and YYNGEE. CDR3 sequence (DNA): TGTGCCAGCAGCGGACTTAGCGGGGGCGGTGAGACCCAGTACTTC. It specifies CASSGLSGGGETQYF.

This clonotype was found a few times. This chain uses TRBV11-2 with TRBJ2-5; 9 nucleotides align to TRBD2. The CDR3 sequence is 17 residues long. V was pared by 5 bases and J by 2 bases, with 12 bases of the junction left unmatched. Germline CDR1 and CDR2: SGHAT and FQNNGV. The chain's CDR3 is CASSNPLASGTQETQYF. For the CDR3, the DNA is TGTGCCAGCAGCAACCCCCTGGCTAGCGGGACACAAGAGACCCAGTACTTC.

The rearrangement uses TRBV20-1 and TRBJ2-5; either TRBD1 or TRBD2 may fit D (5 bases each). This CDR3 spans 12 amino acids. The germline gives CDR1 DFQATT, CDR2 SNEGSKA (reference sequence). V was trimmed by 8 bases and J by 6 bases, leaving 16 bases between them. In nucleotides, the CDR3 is TGCAGTACGTTTCGGGGCTTAAAGACCCAGTACTTC. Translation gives CSTFRGLKTQYF.

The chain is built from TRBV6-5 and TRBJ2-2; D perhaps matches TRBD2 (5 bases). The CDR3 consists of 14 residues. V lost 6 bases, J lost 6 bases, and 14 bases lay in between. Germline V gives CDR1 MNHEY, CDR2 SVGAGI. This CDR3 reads CASRSGPDSGELFF. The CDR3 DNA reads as TGTGCCAGCAGATCCGGGCCGGACTCCGGGGAGCTGTTTTTT.

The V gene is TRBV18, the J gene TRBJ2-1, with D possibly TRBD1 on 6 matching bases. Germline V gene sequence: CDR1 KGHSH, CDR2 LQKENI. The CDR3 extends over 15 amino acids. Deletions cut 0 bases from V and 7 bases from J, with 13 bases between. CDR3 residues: CASSPPGTLQNEQFF. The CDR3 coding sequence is TGTGCCAGCTCACCACCCGGGACACTTCAAAATGAGCAGTTCTTC.

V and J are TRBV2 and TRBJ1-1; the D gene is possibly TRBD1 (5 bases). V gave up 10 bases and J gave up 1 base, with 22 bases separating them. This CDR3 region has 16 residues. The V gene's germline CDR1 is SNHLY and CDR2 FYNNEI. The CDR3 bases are TGTGCCATCCAATCTGGCCCACGGGGGAGGAACACTGAAGCTTTCTTT. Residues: CAIQSGPRGRNTEAFF. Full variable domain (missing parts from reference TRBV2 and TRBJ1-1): EPEVTQTPSHQVTQMGQEVILRCVPISNHLYFYWYRQILGQKVEFLVSFYNNEISEKSEIFDDQFSVERPDGSNFTLKIRSTKLEDSAMYFCAIQSGPRGRNTEAFFGQGTRLTVV.

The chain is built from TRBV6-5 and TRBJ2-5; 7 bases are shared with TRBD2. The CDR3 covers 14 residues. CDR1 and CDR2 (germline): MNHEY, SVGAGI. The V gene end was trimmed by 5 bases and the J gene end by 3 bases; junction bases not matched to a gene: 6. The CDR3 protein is CASSTRLAEETQYF. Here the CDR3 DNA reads TGTGCCAGCAGTACCCGGCTAGCGGAAGAGACCCAGTACTTC.

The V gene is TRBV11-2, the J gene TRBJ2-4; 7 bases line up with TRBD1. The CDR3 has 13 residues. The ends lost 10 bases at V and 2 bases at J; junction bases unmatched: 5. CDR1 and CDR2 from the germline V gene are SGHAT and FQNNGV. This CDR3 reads CATQGVTKNIQYF. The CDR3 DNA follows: TGTGCCACCCAGGGGGTAACCAAAAACATTCAGTACTTC.

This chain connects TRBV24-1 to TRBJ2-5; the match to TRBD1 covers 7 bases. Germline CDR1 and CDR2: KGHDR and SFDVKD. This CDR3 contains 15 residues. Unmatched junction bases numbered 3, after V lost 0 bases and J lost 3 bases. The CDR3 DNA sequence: TGTGCCACCAGTGATTTGACAGGGGATAAAGAGACCCAGTACTTC. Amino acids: CATSDLTGDKETQYF.

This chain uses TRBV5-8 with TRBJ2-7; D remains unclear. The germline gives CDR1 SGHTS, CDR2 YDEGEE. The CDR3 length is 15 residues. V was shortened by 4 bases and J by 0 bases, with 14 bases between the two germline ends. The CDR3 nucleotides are TGTGCCAGCAGCGTTATAACATCCTCCTCCTACGAGCAGTACTTC. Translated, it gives CASSVITSSSYEQYF.

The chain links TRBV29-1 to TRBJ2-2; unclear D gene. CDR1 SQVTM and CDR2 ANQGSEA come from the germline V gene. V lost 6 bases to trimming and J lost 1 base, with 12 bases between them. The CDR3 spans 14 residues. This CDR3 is CSVARPENTGELFF. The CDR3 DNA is TGCAGCGTGGCCAGGCCCGAGAACACCGGGGAGCTGTTTTTT.

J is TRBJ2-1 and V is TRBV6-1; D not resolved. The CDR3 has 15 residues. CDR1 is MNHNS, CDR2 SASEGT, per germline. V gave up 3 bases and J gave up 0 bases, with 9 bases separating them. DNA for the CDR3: TGTGCCAGCAGTGAGGTTCCCAGCTCCTACAATGAGCAGTTCTTC. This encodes CASSEVPSSYNEQFF.

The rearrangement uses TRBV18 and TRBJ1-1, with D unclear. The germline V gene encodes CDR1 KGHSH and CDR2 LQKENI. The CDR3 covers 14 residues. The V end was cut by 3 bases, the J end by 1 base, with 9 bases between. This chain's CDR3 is CASSPQAGNTEAFF. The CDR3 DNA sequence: TGTGCCAGCTCACCTCAGGCGGGGAACACTGAAGCTTTCTTT.

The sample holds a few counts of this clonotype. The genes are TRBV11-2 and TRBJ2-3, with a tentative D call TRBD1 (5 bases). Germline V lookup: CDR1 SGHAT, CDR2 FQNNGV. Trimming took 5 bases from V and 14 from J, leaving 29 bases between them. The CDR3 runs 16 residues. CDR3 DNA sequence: TGTGCCAGCAGCCCAGGATCAGCCGGATCTAGGGGATACGCGTATTTT. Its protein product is CASSPGSAGSRGYAYF.

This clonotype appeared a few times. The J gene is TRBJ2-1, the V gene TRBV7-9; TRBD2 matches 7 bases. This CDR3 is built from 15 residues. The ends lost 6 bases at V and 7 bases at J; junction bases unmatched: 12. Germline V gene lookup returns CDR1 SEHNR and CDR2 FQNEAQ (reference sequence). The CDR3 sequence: CASSNPRGGLNEQFF. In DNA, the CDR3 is TGTGCCAGCAGTAATCCTAGGGGAGGGTTGAATGAGCAGTTCTTC.

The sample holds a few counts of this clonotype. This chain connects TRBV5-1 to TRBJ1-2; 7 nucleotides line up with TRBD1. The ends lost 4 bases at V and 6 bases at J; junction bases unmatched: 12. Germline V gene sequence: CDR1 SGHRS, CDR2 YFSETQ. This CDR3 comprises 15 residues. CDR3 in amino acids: CASSPLAGGGDGYTF. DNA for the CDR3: TGCGCCAGCAGCCCCCTGGCAGGGGGAGGAGATGGCTACACCTTC. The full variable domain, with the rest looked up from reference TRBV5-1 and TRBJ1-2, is KAGVTQTPRYLIKTRGQQVTLSCSPISGHRSVSWYQQTPGQGLQFLFEYFSETQRNKGNFPGRFSGRQFSNSRSEMNVSTLELGDSALYLCASSPLAGGGDGYTFGSGTRLTVV.

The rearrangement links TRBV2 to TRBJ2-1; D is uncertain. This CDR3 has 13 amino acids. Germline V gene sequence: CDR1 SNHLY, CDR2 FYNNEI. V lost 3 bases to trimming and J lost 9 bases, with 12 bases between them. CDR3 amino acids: CASSDEVAGEQFF. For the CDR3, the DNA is TGTGCCAGCAGTGATGAGGTAGCCGGTGAGCAGTTCTTC.

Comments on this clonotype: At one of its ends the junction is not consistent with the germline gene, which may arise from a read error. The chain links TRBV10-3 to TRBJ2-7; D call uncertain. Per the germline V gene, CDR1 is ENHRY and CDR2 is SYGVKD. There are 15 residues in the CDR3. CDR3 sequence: CVISDPGAGSYEQYF. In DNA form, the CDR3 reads TGTGTCATCAGTGACCCAGGTGCCGGTTCCTACGAGCAGTACTTC.

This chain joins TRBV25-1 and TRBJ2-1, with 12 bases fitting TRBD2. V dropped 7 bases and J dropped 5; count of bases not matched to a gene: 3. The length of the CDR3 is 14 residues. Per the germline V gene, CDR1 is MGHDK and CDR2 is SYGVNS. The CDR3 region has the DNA TGTGCCAGCACCCGGACTAGCGGGGACAATGAGCAGTTCTTC. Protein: CASTRTSGDNEQFF.

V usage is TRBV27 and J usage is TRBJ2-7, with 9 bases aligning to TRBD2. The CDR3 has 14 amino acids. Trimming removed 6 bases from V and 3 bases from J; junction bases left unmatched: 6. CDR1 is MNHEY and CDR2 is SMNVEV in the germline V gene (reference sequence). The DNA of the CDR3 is TGTGCCAGCAGGAAGCGGGAGGTCGACTACGAGCAGTACTTC. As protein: CASRKREVDYEQYF.